Presented here are 32 T cell receptor beta chains from one specimen sequenced in a study of beta chain features in type 1 diabetes. Study-wide points: Among all four CD4+ subsets, Type 1 diabetes patients had TCRB CDR3s that were moderately but significantly shorter.

Their target antigens are unknown. Sequenced material consisted of expressed TCRB transcripts (all of the isolated RNA was reverse transcribed). Generated by immunoSEQ multiplex PCR, the TCRdb table keeps only in-frame clones and is missing some. The sample yields over 600,000 clones, roughly 12% seen once. Sample: naive CD4+ T cells from blood. The receptor source for this set is a man aged 25 to 45 with type 1 diabetes.

The gene calls are TRBV4-2 and TRBJ1-1, with D possibly TRBD1 on 6 matching bases. This CDR3 spans 19 amino acids. CDR1 LGHNA and CDR2 YNFKEQ come from the germline V gene. V was pared by 0 bases and J by 0 bases, with 20 bases between. In DNA form, the CDR3 reads TGTGCCAGCAGCCAAGACGTGATGGGTAGTGACAGGATGAACACTGAAGCTTTCTTT. As protein: CASSQDVMGSDRMNTEAFF.

The chain couples TRBV6-1 to TRBJ1-4, with D hard to call. V was shortened by 5 bases and J by 3 bases, with 13 bases between the two germline ends. The CDR3 loop spans 15 amino acids. The germline gives CDR1 MNHNS, CDR2 SASEGT. The CDR3, as DNA: TGTGCCAGCAGTCCAATGAGGGATGCTAATGAAAAACTGTTTTTT. It specifies CASSPMRDANEKLFF.

This clone was detected only a few times. V usage is TRBV9 and J usage is TRBJ2-7, with D unresolved. Trimming left V 0 bases short and J 4 bases short, with 11 bases between. This CDR3 region has 14 residues. Germline loops: CDR1 SGDLS, CDR2 YYNGEE. CDR3 region: CASSVAYESYEQYF. In DNA form, the CDR3 reads TGTGCCAGCAGCGTAGCCTACGAGTCTTACGAGCAGTACTTC.

This clone was observed a few times. Other nucleotide sequences from this sample produce the same CDR3. J is TRBJ2-3 and V is TRBV7-2; 12 bases are shared with TRBD2. The trim removed 5 bases at V and 5 bases at J, leaving 8 bases unmatched. CDR3 length: 16 amino acids. The germline V gene has CDR1 SGHTA and CDR2 FQGNSA. DNA for the CDR3: TGTGCCAGCAGCGACCGGACTAGCGGGGCGAGAGATACGCAGTATTTT. Amino acid sequence: CASSDRTSGARDTQYF.

The sample holds a few counts of this clone. The rearrangement uses TRBV7-8 and TRBJ1-5, with 10 bases fitting TRBD1. The junction had 11 bases not matched to a gene; V was cut back by 5 bases and J by 7 bases. The CDR3 is 16 residues long. Per the germline V gene, CDR1 is SGHVS and CDR2 is FQNEAQ. The CDR3 DNA sequence: TGTGCCAGCAGCCCTACGACAGGGGGCTTGAAACAGCCCCAGCATTTT. It is translated as CASSPTTGGLKQPQHF.

The chain combines TRBV5-1 with TRBJ2-7; TRBD1 matches 7 bases. The CDR3 is made up of 13 amino acids. The V gene end was trimmed by 4 bases and the J gene end by 5 bases; junction bases not matched to a gene: 6. Germline-derived CDR1 and CDR2 are SGHRS and YFSETQ. The CDR3 DNA sequence: TGCGCCAGCAGCCGGGACAGCCAGAACGAGCAGTACTTC. Protein product: CASSRDSQNEQYF.

The chain carries TRBV7-2 and TRBJ1-2, with no clear D. The CDR3 spans 15 residues. Germline-derived CDR1 and CDR2 are SGHTA and FQGNSA. V gave up 5 bases and J gave up 2 bases, with 15 bases separating them. The CDR3 region is CASSPTVGGNYGYTF. The CDR3 DNA is TGTGCCAGCAGCCCGACCGTGGGCGGCAACTATGGCTACACCTTC.

This rearrangement joins TRBV28 to TRBJ1-2; TRBD1 is a possible D gene (5 bases). Germline CDR1 reads MDHEN; CDR2 reads SYDVKM. This CDR3 has 13 residues. The V end was cut by 2 bases, the J end by 5 bases, with 9 bases between. The CDR3 DNA sequence: TGTGCCAGCAGTTTACAGGGTCGGTATGGCTACACCTTC. The encoded protein is CASSLQGRYGYTF.

This clone occurred a few times. The chain couples TRBV2 to TRBJ2-7; 9 bases are a match to TRBD1. Germline lookup yields CDR1 SNHLY and CDR2 FYNNEI. Unmatched junction bases numbered 5, after V lost 4 bases and J lost 4 bases. This CDR3 has 14 amino acids. CDR3 nucleotide sequence: TGTGCCAGCAGTGCCACAGGGGGCTTATACGAGCAGTACTTC. Its protein product is CASSATGGLYEQYF.

This chain uses TRBV4-3 with TRBJ2-6; perhaps D is TRBD1 or TRBD2 (5 bases each). Germline CDR1 is LGHNA and CDR2 is YSLEER. Trimming took 1 base from V and 0 from J, leaving 13 bases between them. CDR3 length equals 18 residues. Written as DNA, the CDR3 is TGCGCCAGCAGCCAAGTACCTGGGGGAATCTCTGGGGCCAACGTCCTGACTTTC. Protein product: CASSQVPGGISGANVLTF.

The J gene is TRBJ1-3, the V gene TRBV4-3, with 7 bases identical to TRBD1. Germline V gene lookup returns CDR1 LGHNA and CDR2 YSLEER. The CDR3 runs to 15 residues. Germline trimming cut 3 bases from V and 0 bases from J; bases unmatched to any gene: 2. CDR3 sequence reads: CASSQGQLSGNTIYF. Written as DNA, the CDR3 is TGCGCCAGCAGCCAGGGACAGCTCTCTGGAAACACCATATATTTT.

There are a few counts of this clone. The J gene is TRBJ1-5, the V gene TRBV27, with D perhaps TRBD1 (5 bases). Looked up from germline, CDR1 is MNHEY and CDR2 is SMNVEV (reference sequence). V lost 6 bases to trimming and J lost 2 bases, with 11 bases between them. The CDR3 consists of 14 residues. The DNA for the CDR3 is TGTGCCAGCAGGCGTGGAGGGGGCAATCAGCCCCAGCATTTT. This encodes CASRRGGGNQPQHF.

This clone was observed a few times. This chain links TRBV4-3 with TRBJ2-7; 7 nucleotides align to TRBD1. Germline loops: CDR1 LGHNA, CDR2 YSLEER. CDR3 length: 16 amino acids. V was clipped by 1 base and J by 2 bases; unmatched bases: 8. The DNA for the CDR3 is TGCGCCAGCAGCCAAGGTTTAATCGACAGGGCCTACGAGCAGTACTTC. It codes for CASSQGLIDRAYEQYF.

This clone has a handful of counts. The chain is built from TRBV7-9 and TRBJ2-3; D uncertain. V gave up 5 bases and J gave up 4 bases, with 7 bases separating them. The CDR3 contains 12 residues. Germline assignment: CDR1 SEHNR and CDR2 FQNEAQ (reference sequence). This CDR3 reads CASSPQSDTQYF. The CDR3 DNA follows: TGTGCCAGCAGCCCCCAATCAGATACGCAGTATTTT. Filled out from reference TRBV7-9 and TRBJ2-3, the complete variable domain reads DTGVSQNPRHKITKRGQNVTFRCDPISEHNRLYWYRQTLGQGPEFLTYFQNEAQLEKSRLLSDRFSAERPKGSFSTLEIQRTEQGDSAMYLCASSPQSDTQYFGPGTRLTVL.

This clone has only a few counts. The rearrangement uses TRBV2 and TRBJ2-7; weak D call: TRBD1 (6 bases). Germline V gene lookup returns CDR1 SNHLY and CDR2 FYNNEI. V was trimmed by 7 bases and J by 1 base, leaving 14 bases between them. This CDR3 comprises 14 residues. The CDR3 sequence is CASTYSGTSYEQYF. DNA for the CDR3: TGTGCCAGCACCTATTCCGGGACATCCTACGAGCAGTACTTC.

The sample holds a few counts of this clone. The V gene is TRBV12-5, the J gene TRBJ1-2; D unclear. With 5 bases removed from V and 8 bases from J, the gap between germline ends came to 9 bases. The CDR3 is made up of 11 amino acids. CDR1 and CDR2 from the germline V gene are LGHNT and FRNRAP. The CDR3 bases are TGTGCTAGTGGTCCACAGAAAGGCTACACCTTC. Translating gives CASGPQKGYTF.

The genes are TRBV4-3 and TRBJ1-2; D is unresolved. Germline CDR1 LGHNA, CDR2 YSLEER. The V and J ends lost 0 bases and 4 bases respectively, with 12 bases between them. The CDR3 is 15 residues long. CDR3 sequence: CASSQDPLLAYGYTF. The CDR3 region has the DNA TGCGCCAGCAGCCAAGATCCTCTCCTTGCCTATGGCTACACCTTC.

The V gene is TRBV7-3, the J gene TRBJ2-2; TRBD1 is a possible D gene (6 bases). From germline, CDR1 is SGHTA and CDR2 FQGTGA. V was trimmed by 2 bases and J by 5 bases, leaving 15 bases between them. The CDR3 runs 16 residues. The chain's CDR3 is CASSLSQGSRTGELFF. CDR3 sequence (DNA): TGTGCCAGCAGCTTATCCCAGGGGTCGCGAACCGGGGAGCTGTTTTTT.

In its sample, this clone was seen a few times. The rearrangement joins TRBV21-1 to TRBJ2-6; TRBD1 reflects the table's D call only, with no check against the DNA. TRBV21-1 is a pseudogene. This CDR3 has 17 residues. In DNA, the CDR3 is TGTGCCAGCAGACCCGGGACAGCCTCCTCTGGGGCCAACGTCCTGACTTTC. Translated, it gives CASRPGTASSGANVLTF.

This rearrangement joins TRBV6-5 to TRBJ1-2, with TRBD1 as a possible D gene (5 bases). Germline V CDR1 and CDR2: MNHEY, SVGAGI. This CDR3 comprises 14 residues. V lost 6 bases and J lost 4, with 15 bases in between. The CDR3 DNA reads as TGTGCCAGCAGGGCTACTGACAGAGCCTATGGCTACACCTTC. It is translated as CASRATDRAYGYTF.

This clone has more than one count but fewer than ten. The rearrangement uses TRBV10-3 and TRBJ2-3, with D unclear. V was shortened by 10 bases and J by 0 bases, with 5 bases between the two germline ends. The CDR3 runs to 11 residues. Germline assignment: CDR1 ENHRY and CDR2 SYGVKD. The CDR3 region has the DNA TGTGCCACCCAGAGCACAGATACGCAGTATTTT. This sequence encodes CATQSTDTQYF.

This chain connects TRBV19 to TRBJ1-5; 9 bases agree with TRBD1. V shed 5 bases and J 4 bases; nucleotides not matched to a gene: 6. CDR1 LNHDA and CDR2 SQIVND come from the germline V gene (reference sequence). The CDR3 has 15 amino acids. For the CDR3, the DNA is TGTGCCAGTAGTCTACAGGGGGCCGGGAATCAGCCCCAGCATTTT. Its protein product is CASSLQGAGNQPQHF.

The chain employs TRBV4-1 and TRBJ2-7; the match to TRBD1 covers 10 bases. Looked up from germline, CDR1 is MGHRA and CDR2 is YSYEKL. CDR3 size: 15 residues. Trimming removed 3 bases from V and 4 bases from J; junction bases left unmatched: 6. Written as DNA, the CDR3 is TGCGCCAGCAGCCAGATGACAGGGGGCCGGTACGAGCAGTACTTC. This codes for CASSQMTGGRYEQYF.

This clone was seen more than once but under ten times. This chain links TRBV6-1 with TRBJ1-2; possibly TRBD1 for D (5 bases). V was trimmed by 0 bases and J by 4 bases, leaving 15 bases between them. The CDR3 covers 16 residues. Per germline, CDR1 MNHNS and CDR2 SASEGT. The CDR3 loop is CASSEALVVRAYGYTF. The DNA for the CDR3 is TGTGCCAGCAGTGAAGCCCTCGTAGTCAGGGCCTATGGCTACACCTTC.

This clone occurred a few times. An end of the junction does not agree with germline; a read error may underlie this. This chain links TRBV2 with TRBJ1-4; D gene unclear. The CDR3 is 13 residues long. The germline gives CDR1 SNHLY, CDR2 FYNNEI. CDR3 DNA: TGTGCTTGCCGGCAGGCAGTCTTTGAAAAGCTGTTTTTT. Translated, it gives CACRQAVFEKLFF.

This clone was seen a few times. Other DNA sequences within the sample encode an identical CDR3. DNA of the CDR3: TGTGCCAGCAGCTTAGGTGCCGGGGGGCCCTACAATGAGCAGTTCTTC. Protein: CASSLGAGGPYNEQFF. This sequence joins TRBV7-9 and TRBJ2-1; possibly TRBD2 for D (7 bases). CDR3 length: 16 amino acids. V shed 1 base and J shed 2 bases, with 12 bases lying between them. Germline CDR1 reads SEHNR; CDR2 reads FQNEAQ (reference sequence).

This chain joins TRBV5-6 and TRBJ2-3; D is uncertain. V was pared by 0 bases and J by 2 bases, with 7 bases between. This CDR3 region has 14 residues. Per the germline V gene, CDR1 is SGHDT and CDR2 is YYEEEE. CDR3 region: CASSLDSYTDTQYF. In DNA, the CDR3 is TGTGCCAGCAGCTTGGACAGTTACACAGATACGCAGTATTTT.

The chain employs TRBV7-8 and TRBJ1-1; D remains unclear. Between the trimmed V and J ends, which lost 7 bases and 0 bases, there was a span of 3 bases. This CDR3 comprises 11 residues. The germline V gene encodes CDR1 SGHVS and CDR2 FQNEAQ. CDR3 in amino acids: CASMLNTEAFF. The CDR3 DNA reads as TGTGCCAGCATGTTGAACACTGAAGCTTTCTTT.

The chain couples TRBV28 to TRBJ1-1; 9 bases agree with TRBD1. CDR3 length: 14 amino acids. In germline, CDR1 is MDHEN, CDR2 SYDVKM. Unmatched junction bases numbered 8, after V lost 6 bases and J lost 6 bases. The CDR3 sequence: CASSPLGTGPEAFF. DNA for the CDR3: TGTGCCAGCAGCCCGTTGGGGACAGGGCCTGAAGCTTTCTTT. Drawing the rest from reference TRBV28 and TRBJ1-1, the complete variable domain is DVKVTQSSRYLVKRTGEKVFLECVQDMDHENMFWYRQDPGLGLRLIYFSYDVKMKEKGDIPEGYSVSREKKERFSLILESASTNQTSMYLCASSPLGTGPEAFFGQGTRLTVV.

This chain joins TRBV7-6 and TRBJ2-1; 8 nucleotides agree with TRBD2. The germline gives CDR1 SGHVS, CDR2 FNYEAQ. The J segment lost 9 bases and the V segment lost 0 bases, leaving 7 bases of the junction unmatched. The CDR3 consists of 15 residues. CDR3 nucleotide sequence: TGTGCCAGCAGCTTAGCGCGGCGGGGGGCCGGTGAGCAGTTCTTC. Protein: CASSLARRGAGEQFF.

Only a few counts were recorded for this clone. The chain joins TRBV5-6 to TRBJ1-4; a possible D gene is TRBD1 (5 bases). CDR3 size: 11 residues. Germline CDR1 and CDR2: SGHDT and YYEEEE. V was cut by 1 base and J by 10 bases, with 5 bases left in between. The CDR3 DNA follows: TGTGCCAGCAGCTTGAGGGGAAAACTGTTTTTT. This gives the protein CASSLRGKLFF.

This clone was seen more than once but under ten times. The rearrangement joins TRBV9 to TRBJ2-3; 15 bases are shared with TRBD2. The CDR3 has 18 amino acids. From germline, CDR1 is SGDLS and CDR2 YYNGEE. Trimming removed 4 bases from V and 0 bases from J; junction bases left unmatched: 6. The CDR3 nucleotides read TGTGCCAGCAGCTCGGGACTAGCGGGGGGTGCTAGCACAGATACGCAGTATTTT. Translated, it gives CASSSGLAGGASTDTQYF.